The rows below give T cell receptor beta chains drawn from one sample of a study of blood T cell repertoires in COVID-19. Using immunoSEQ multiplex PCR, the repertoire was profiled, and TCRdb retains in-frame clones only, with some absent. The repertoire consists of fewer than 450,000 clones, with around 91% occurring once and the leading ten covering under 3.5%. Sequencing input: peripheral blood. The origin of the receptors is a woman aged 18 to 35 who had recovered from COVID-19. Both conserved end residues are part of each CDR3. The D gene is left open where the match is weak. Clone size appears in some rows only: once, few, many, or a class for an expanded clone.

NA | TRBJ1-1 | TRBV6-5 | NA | TGTGCCAGCAGGGTCACAGGAGCTTTCTTT | CASRVTGAFF
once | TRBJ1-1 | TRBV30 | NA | TGTGCCTGGAGTGTTATTCGGGCAGGGGAAGCTTTCTTT | CAWSVIRAGEAFF
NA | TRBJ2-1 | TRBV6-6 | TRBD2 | TGTGCCAGCAGTTGGGGGACTAGCGGGAAGCAGTTCTTC | CASSWGTSGKQFF
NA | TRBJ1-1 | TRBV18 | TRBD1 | TGTGCCAGCTCACCACAGGGGGCCGGCACTGAAGCTTTCTTT | CASSPQGAGTEAFF
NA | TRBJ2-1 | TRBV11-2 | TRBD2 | TGTGCCAGCAGCTTGACTAGCGGGAGCAATGAGCAGTTCTTC | CASSLTSGSNEQFF
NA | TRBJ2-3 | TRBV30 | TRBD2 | TGTGCCTGGAGTCCTGCGGGAGGGCCTACGCAGTATTTT | CAWSPAGGPTQYF
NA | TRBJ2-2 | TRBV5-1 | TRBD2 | TGCGCCAGCAGCTTGGAACTAGCGGGAGTAGCCGGGGAGCTGTTTTTT | CASSLELAGVAGELFF
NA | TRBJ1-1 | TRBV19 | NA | TGTGCCAGTAGACCAGAAAGAAGGGGGACGTGGACTGAAGCTTTCTTT | CASRPERRGTWTEAFF
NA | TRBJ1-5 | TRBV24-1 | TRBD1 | TGTGCCACCAGTGATGTGGGACAGGGGGGAAATCAGCCCCAGCATTTT | CATSDVGQGGNQPQHF
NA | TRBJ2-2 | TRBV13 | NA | TGTGCCAGCAGCAAGAAAATCGGGGGTGAAGTCAACACCGGGGAGCTGTTTTTT | CASSKKIGGEVNTGELFF
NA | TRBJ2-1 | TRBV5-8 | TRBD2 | TGTGCCAGCAGCAGGGGACTAGCGTCATTCTCTGAGCAGTTCTTC | CASSRGLASFSEQFF
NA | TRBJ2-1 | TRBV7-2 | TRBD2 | TGTGCCAGCAGTCCGACTAGCGGGAGGGCCAATGAGCAGTTCTTC | CASSPTSGRANEQFF
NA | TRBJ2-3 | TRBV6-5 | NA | TGTGCCAGCAGTTCACCGGGACACCTAAGCACAGATACGCAGTATTTT | CASSSPGHLSTDTQYF
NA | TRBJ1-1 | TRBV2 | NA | TGTGCCAGCAGCCTGACAGGCAGCACTGAAGCTTTCTTT | CASSLTGSTEAFF
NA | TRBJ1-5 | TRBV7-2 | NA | TGTGCCAGCAGCTTAGGCTCATACACCCCCAACAAAGATCAGCCCCAGCATTTT | CASSLGSYTPNKDQPQHF
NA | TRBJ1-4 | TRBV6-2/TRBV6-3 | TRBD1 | TGTGCCAGCAGTCCCACCGGGACAGGGAGTGAAAAACTGTTTTTT | CASSPTGTGSEKLFF
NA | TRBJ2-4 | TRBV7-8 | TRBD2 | TGTGCCAGCAGCCCCTCGGGGGGGGCAGAAAAAAACATTCAGTACTTC | CASSPSGGAEKNIQYF
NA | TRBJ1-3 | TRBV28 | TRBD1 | TGTGCCAGCAGTTCTTCCGGGACAGGGCTTCTCTACACCATATATTTT | CASSSSGTGLLYTIYF
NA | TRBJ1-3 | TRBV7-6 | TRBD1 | TGTGCCAGCAGCCCTGGGACAGCGGGAAACACCATATATTTT | CASSPGTAGNTIYF
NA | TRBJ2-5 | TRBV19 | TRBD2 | TGTGCCAGTAGTCAAAGGGCTAGCGGGAAAGAGACCCAGTACTTC | CASSQRASGKETQYF
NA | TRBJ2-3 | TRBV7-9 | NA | TGTGCCAGCAGCCAGGGAGGCCCCACAGATACGCAGTATTTT | CASSQGGPTDTQYF
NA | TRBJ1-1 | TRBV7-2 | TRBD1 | TGTGCCAGCAGGAACCCAGGGGGCACTGAAGCTTTCTTT | CASRNPGGTEAFF
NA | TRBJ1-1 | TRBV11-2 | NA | TGTGCCAGCAGCCCTGGAGGGACCACTGAAGCTTTCTTT | CASSPGGTTEAFF
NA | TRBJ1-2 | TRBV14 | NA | TGTGCCAGCAGCCAAGAAAAAAGAGAGCGGAGCAACTTC | CASSQEKRERSNF
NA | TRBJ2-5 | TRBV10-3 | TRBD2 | TGTGCCATCAGTGATGGGCGGGAGGAAGACGAGACCCAGTACTTC | CAISDGREEDETQYF
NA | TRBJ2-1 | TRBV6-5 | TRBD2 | TGTGCCAGCAGCTCTCTAAGCGGGAGGGCCGGAGAGCAGTTCTTC | CASSSLSGRAGEQFF
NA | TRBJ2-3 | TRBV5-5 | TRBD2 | TGTGCCAGCAGCGTACCATCCCCTAGCGGGAGAAGAACTGGCACAGATACGCAGTATTTT | CASSVPSPSGRRTGTDTQYF
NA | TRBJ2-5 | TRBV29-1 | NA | TGCAGCGTTGCTTTAGGCGGGGAGACCCAGTACTTC | CSVALGGETQYF
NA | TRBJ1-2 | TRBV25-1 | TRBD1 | TGTGCCAGCTCGACAGGGCACTATGGCTACACCTTC | CASSTGHYGYTF
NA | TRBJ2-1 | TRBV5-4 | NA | TGTGCCAGCGGGCCCTGGGATGAGCAGTTCTTC | CASGPWDEQFF
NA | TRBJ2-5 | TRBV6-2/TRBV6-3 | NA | TGTGCCAGCAGCCTTCAAACGGGGACCCAGTACTTC | CASSLQTGTQYF
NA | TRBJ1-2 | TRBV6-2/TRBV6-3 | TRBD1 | TGTGCCAGCAGCCGAGGGGGCTGGGTTTCTCTTGGCTACACCTTC | CASSRGGWVSLGYTF
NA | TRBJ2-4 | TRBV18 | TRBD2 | TGTGCCAGCTCACCATTGGGAGGGAGGAACATTCAGTACTTC | CASSPLGGRNIQYF
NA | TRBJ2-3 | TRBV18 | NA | TGTGCCAGCTCACCCGACGGGGGATACTACACAGATACGCAGTATTTT | CASSPDGGYYTDTQYF
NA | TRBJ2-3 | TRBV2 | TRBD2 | TGTGCCAGCAGTGGGGTAAGGACTAGCGAGCCCACAGATACGCAGTATTTT | CASSGVRTSEPTDTQYF
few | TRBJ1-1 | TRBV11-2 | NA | TGTGCCAGCAGCTTAGATAACAGGAACACTGAAGCTTTCTTT | CASSLDNRNTEAFF
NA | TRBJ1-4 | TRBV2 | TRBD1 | TGTGCCAGCGACGGGACAGGGGGCTATGAAAAACTGTTTTTT | CASDGTGGYEKLFF
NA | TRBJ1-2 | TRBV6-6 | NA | TGTGCCACCCAAGGGGAAAAGACCCCCTATGGCTACACCTTC | CATQGEKTPYGYTF
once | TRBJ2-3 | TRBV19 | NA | TGTGCCAGTAGTATATCCAGCGGAACCCGCACAGATACGCAGTATTTT | CASSISSGTRTDTQYF
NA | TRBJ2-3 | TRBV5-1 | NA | TGCGCCAGCACCAATACTCCCTCGAGGGTGGGCGCAGATACGCAGTATTTT | CASTNTPSRVGADTQYF
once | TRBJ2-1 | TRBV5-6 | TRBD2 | TGTGCCAGCAGCTTATTTCTAGCGGGAGTCGTGGGTTACAATGAGCAGTTCTTC | CASSLFLAGVVGYNEQFF
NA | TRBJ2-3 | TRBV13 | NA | TGTGCCAGCAGCTTAGGTCAGGGCCTCGGTACGCAGTATTTT | CASSLGQGLGTQYF
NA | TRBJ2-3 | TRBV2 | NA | TGTGCCAGCTCGCGACGGGCGGGCCCCCGGGGGTTTACGCAGTATTTT | CASSRRAGPRGFTQYF
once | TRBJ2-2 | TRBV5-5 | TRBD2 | TGTGCCAGCAGCCGACACCCGGGACTAGCGGGAGGGGACACCGGGGAGCTGTTTTTT | CASSRHPGLAGGDTGELFF
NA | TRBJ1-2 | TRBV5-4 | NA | TGTGCCAGCAGCCCGGACAGAAACTATGGCTACACCTTC | CASSPDRNYGYTF
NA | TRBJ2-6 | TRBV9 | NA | TGTGCCAGCAGCGTAGCCCATCAGGGGGGTTACTCTGGGGCCAACGTCCTGACTTTC | CASSVAHQGGYSGANVLTF
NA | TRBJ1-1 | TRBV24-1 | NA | TGTGCCACCAGTCGGACGGGGGGAGGCACTGAAGCTTTCTTT | CATSRTGGGTEAFF
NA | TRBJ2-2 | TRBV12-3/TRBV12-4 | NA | TGTGCCAGCAGTTCGGACACCGGGGAGCTGTTTTTT | CASSSDTGELFF
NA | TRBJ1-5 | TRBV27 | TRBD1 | TGTGCCAGCAGTTTATCGAGGGGACAGGGGATGTTTCAGCCCCAGCATTTT | CASSLSRGQGMFQPQHF
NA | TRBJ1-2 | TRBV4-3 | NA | TGCGCCAGCAGCCAAGCTCTGGGCTACTATGGCTACACCTTC | CASSQALGYYGYTF
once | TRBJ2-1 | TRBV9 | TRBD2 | TGTGCCAGCAGCGTATTTGGGCGCCTAGCGGGAGTTCCTGAGCAGTTCTTC | CASSVFGRLAGVPEQFF
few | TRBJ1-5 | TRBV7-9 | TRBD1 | TGTGCCAGCAGCCGATCGGACAGGGGGAGCAATCAGCCCCAGCATTTT | CASSRSDRGSNQPQHF
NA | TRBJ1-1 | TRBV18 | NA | TGTGCCAGCTCACCCCAGGGTCGCACTGAAGCTTTCTTT | CASSPQGRTEAFF
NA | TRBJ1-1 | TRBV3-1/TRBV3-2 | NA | TGTGCCAGCAGCCAAGTCTTCGGGAACACTGAAGCTTTCTTT | CASSQVFGNTEAFF
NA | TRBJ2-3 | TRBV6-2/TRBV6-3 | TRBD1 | TGTGCCAGCAGTTACCGGATGACAGGGCACAGAGATACGCAGTATTTT | CASSYRMTGHRDTQYF